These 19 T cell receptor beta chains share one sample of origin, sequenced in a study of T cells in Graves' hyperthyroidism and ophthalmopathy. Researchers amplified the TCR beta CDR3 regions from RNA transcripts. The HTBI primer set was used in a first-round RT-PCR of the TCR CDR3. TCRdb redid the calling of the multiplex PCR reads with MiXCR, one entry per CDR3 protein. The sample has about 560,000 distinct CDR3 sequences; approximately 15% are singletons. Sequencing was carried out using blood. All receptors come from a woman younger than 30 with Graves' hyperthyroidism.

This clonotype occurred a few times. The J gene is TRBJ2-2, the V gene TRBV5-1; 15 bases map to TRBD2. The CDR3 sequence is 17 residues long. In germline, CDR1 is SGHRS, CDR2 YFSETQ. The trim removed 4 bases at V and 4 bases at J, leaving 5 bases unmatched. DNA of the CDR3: TGCGCCAGCAGCGGACTAGCGGGAGGGCCCGTCACCGGGGAGCTGTTTTTT. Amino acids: CASSGLAGGPVTGELFF.

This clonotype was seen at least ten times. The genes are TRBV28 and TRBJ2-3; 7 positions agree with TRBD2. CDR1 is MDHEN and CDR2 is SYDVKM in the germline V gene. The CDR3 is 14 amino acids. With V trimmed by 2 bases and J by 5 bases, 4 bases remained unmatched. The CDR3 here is CASSLAGVLDTQYF. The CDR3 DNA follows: TGTGCCAGCAGTTTAGCGGGAGTTTTAGATACGCAGTATTTT.

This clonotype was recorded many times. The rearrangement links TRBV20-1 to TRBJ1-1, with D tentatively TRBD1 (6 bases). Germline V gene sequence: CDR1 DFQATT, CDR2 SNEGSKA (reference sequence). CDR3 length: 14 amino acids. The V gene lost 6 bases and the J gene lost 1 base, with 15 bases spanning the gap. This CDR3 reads CSAQSGGQNTEAFF. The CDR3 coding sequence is TGCAGTGCGCAGTCGGGGGGACAGAACACTGAAGCTTTCTTT.

CDR3 sequence: CASETTGWTPLHF. Here the CDR3 DNA reads TGTGCCAGCGAGACTACGGGGTGGACACCCCTCCACTTT. The chain employs TRBV28 and TRBJ1-6; D is uncertain. V lost 8 bases to trimming and J lost 11 bases, with 16 bases between them. CDR1 is MDHEN and CDR2 is SYDVKM in the germline V gene. The CDR3 is 13 residues long.

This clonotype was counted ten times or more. The CDR3 coding sequence is TGTGCCAGCAGTCGTCCAGGGGCGACCTATGGCTACACCTTC. The encoded protein is CASSRPGATYGYTF. The chain employs TRBV28 and TRBJ1-2, with a possible D match to TRBD1 (6 bases). The germline gives CDR1 MDHEN, CDR2 SYDVKM. Trimming removed 5 bases at V and 4 bases at J, with 14 bases between. The CDR3 consists of 14 residues.

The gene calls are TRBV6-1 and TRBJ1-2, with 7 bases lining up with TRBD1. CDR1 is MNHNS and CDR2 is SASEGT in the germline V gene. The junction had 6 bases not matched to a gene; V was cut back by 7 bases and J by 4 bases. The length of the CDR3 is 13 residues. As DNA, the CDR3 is TGTGCCAGCAAACAGACAGGGACCTATGGCTACACCTTC. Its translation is CASKQTGTYGYTF.

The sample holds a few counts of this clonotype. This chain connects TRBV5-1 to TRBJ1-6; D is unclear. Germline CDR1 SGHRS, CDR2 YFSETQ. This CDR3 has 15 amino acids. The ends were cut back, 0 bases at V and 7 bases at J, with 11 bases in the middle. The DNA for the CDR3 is TGCGCCAGCAGCTTGGAGGGTATTAGGAATTCACCCCTCCACTTT. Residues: CASSLEGIRNSPLHF.

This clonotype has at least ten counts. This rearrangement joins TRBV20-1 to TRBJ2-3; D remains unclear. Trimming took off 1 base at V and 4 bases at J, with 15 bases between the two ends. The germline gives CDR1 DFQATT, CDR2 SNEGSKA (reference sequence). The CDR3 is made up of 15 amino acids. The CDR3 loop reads CSARVITAKADTQYF. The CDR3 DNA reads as TGCAGTGCTAGAGTAATCACCGCTAAGGCAGATACGCAGTATTTT.

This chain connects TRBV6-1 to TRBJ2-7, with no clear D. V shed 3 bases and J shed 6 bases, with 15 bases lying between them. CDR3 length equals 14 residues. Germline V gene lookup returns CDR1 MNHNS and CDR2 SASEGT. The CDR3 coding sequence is TGTGCCAGCAGTGATCCGGGCTTCCGAGGCGAGCAGTACTTC. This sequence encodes CASSDPGFRGEQYF.

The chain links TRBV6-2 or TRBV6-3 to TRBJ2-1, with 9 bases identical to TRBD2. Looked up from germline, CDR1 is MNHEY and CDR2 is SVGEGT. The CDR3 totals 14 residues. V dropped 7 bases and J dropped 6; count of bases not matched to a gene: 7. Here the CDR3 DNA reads TGTGCCAGCACCCTAGCGGGACCCCTCAATGAGCAGTTCTTC. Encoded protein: CASTLAGPLNEQFF.

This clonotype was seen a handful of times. CDR3: CASSGSGTYNEQFF. CDR3 DNA: TGTGCCAGCAGTGGTAGCGGGACGTACAATGAGCAGTTCTTC. The V call is TRBV2, the J call TRBJ2-1; 8 nucleotides match TRBD2. Germline V gives CDR1 SNHLY, CDR2 FYNNEI. V lost 4 bases, J lost 4 bases, and 3 bases stayed unmatched. CDR3 length equals 14 residues.

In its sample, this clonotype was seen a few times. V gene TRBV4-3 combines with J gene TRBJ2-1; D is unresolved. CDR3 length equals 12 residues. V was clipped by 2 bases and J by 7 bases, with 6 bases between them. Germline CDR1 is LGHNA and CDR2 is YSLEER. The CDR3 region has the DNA TGCGCCAGCAGCCAAACGGTAAATGAGCAGTTCTTC. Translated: CASSQTVNEQFF.

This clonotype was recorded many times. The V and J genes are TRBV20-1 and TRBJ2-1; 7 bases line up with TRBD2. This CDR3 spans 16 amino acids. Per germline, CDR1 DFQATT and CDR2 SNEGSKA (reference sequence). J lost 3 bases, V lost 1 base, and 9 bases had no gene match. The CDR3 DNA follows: TGCAGTGCTAGAGGGGGTTGGGGGGAGGGCTACAATGAGCAGTTCTTC. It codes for CSARGGWGEGYNEQFF.

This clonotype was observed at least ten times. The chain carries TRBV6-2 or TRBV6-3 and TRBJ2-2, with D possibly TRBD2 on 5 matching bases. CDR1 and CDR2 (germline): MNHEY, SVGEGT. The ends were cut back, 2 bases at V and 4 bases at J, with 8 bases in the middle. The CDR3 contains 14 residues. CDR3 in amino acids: CASSYLGGTGELFF. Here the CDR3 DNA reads TGTGCCAGCAGTTACCTCGGAGGCACCGGGGAGCTGTTTTTT.

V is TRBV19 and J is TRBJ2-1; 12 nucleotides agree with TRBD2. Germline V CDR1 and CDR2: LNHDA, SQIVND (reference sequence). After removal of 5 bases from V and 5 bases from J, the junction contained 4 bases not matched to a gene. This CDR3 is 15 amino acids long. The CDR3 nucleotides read TGTGCCAGTAGTTGGCTAGCGGGGGGGAACAATGAGCAGTTCTTC. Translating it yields CASSWLAGGNNEQFF.

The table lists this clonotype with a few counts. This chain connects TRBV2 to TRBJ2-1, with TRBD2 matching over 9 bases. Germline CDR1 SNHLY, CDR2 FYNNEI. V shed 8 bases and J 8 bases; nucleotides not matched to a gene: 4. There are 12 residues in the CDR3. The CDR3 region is CASYRTSDEQFF. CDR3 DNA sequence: TGTGCCAGCTATAGGACTAGCGATGAGCAGTTCTTC.

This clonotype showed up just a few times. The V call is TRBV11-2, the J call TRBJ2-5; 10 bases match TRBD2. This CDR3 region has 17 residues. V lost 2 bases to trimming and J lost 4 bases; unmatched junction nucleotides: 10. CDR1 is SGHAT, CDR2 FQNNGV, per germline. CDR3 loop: CASSLTSGARWAETQYF. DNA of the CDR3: TGTGCCAGCAGCTTAACTAGCGGGGCACGGTGGGCAGAGACCCAGTACTTC.

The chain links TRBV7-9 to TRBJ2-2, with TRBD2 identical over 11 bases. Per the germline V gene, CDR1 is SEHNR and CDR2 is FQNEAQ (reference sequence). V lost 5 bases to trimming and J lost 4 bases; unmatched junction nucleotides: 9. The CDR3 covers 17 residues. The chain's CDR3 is CASSQRSGTSGTGELFF. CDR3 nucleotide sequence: TGTGCCAGCAGCCAGCGGTCCGGGACTAGCGGCACCGGGGAGCTGTTTTTT.

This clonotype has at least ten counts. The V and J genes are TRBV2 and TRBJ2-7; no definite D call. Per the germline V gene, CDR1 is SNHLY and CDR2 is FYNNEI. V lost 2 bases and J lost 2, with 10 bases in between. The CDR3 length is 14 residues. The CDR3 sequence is CASSEWAAAYEQYF. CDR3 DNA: TGTGCCAGCAGTGAATGGGCCGCGGCCTACGAGCAGTACTTC.